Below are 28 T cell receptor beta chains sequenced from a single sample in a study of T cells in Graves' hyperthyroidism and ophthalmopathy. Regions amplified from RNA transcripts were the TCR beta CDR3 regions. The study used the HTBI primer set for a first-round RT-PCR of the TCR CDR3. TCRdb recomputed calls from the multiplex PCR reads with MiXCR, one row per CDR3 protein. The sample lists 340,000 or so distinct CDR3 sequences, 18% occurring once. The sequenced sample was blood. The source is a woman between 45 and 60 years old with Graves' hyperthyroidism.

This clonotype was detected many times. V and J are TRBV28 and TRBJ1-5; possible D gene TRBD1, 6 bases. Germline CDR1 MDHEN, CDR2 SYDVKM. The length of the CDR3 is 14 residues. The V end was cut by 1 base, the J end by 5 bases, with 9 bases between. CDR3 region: CASSLSQGHQPQHF. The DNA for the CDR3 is TGTGCCAGCAGTTTATCACAGGGACATCAGCCCCAGCATTTT. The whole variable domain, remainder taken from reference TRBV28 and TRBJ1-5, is DVKVTQSSRYLVKRTGEKVFLECVQDMDHENMFWYRQDPGLGLRLIYFSYDVKMKEKGDIPEGYSVSREKKERFSLILESASTNQTSMYLCASSLSQGHQPQHFGDGTRLSIL.

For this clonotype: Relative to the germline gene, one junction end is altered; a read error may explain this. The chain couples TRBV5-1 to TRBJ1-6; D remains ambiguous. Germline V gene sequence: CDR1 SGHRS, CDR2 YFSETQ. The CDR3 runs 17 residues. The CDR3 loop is CASSFSSRTDYNPPLHF. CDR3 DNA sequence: TGCGCCAGCAGCTTCTCCTCTAGGACGGATTATAATCCACCCCTCCACTTT.

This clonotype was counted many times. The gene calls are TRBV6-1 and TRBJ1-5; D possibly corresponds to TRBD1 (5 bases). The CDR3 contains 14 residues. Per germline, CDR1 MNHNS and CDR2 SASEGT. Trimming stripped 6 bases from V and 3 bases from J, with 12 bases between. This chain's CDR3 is CASRGGGANQPQHF. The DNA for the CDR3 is TGTGCCAGCAGAGGCGGTGGGGCCAATCAGCCCCAGCATTTT.

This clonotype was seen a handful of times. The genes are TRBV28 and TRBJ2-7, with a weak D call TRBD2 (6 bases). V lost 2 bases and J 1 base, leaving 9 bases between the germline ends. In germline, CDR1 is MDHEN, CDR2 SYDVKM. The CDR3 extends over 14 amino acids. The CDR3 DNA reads TGTGCCAGCAGTTTAGGGGCGGGGTCCTACGAGCAGTACTTC. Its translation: CASSLGAGSYEQYF. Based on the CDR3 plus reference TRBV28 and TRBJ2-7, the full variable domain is DVKVTQSSRYLVKRTGEKVFLECVQDMDHENMFWYRQDPGLGLRLIYFSYDVKMKEKGDIPEGYSVSREKKERFSLILESASTNQTSMYLCASSLGAGSYEQYFGPGTRLTVT.

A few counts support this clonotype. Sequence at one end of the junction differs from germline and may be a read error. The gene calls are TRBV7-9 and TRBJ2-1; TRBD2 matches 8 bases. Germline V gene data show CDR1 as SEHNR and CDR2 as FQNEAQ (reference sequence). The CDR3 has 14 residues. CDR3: CASSGGLEPNEQFF. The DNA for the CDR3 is TGTGCTAGCAGCGGGGGACTAGAACCCAATGAGCAGTTCTTC.

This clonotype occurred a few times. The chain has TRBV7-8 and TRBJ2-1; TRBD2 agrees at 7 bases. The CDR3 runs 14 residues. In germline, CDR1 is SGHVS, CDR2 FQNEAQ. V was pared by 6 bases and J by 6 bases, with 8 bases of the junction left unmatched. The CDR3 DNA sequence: TGTGCCAGCAGTTGGGAGGGCGGCTTCAATGAGCAGTTCTTC. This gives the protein CASSWEGGFNEQFF.

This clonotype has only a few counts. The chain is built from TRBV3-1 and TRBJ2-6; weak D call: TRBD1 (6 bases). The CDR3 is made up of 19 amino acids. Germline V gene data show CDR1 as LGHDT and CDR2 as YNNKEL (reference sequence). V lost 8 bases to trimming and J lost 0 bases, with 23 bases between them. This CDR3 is CASSPTGPYSFSGANVLTF. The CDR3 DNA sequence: TGTGCCAGCTCACCAACAGGGCCCTACTCTTTCTCTGGGGCCAACGTCCTGACTTTC.

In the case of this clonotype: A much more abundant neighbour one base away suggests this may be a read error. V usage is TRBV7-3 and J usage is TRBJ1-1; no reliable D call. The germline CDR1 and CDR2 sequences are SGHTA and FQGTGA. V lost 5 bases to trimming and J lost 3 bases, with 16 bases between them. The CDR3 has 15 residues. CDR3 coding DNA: TGTGCCAGCAGCCGATTGGGCGACCCCGACACTGAAGCTTTCTTT. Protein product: CASSRLGDPDTEAFF.

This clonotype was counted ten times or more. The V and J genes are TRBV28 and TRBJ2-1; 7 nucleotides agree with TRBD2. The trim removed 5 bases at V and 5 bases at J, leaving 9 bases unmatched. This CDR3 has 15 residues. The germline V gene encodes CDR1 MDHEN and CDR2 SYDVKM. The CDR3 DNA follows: TGTGCCAGCAGTACGCCCGGGACTACAAACAATGAGCAGTTCTTC. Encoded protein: CASSTPGTTNNEQFF.

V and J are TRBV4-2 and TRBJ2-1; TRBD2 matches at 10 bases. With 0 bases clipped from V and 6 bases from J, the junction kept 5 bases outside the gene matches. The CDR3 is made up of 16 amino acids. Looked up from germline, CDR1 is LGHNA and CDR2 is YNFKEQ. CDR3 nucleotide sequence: TGTGCCAGCAGCCAAGAAGGGACTAGCGAGGCCAATGAGCAGTTCTTC. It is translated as CASSQEGTSEANEQFF.

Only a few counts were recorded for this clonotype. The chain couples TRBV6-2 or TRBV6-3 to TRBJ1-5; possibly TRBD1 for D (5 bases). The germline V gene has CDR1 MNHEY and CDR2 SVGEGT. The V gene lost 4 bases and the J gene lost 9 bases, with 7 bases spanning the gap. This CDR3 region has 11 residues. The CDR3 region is CASSSGTPQHF. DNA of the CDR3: TGTGCCAGCAGTTCAGGGACGCCCCAGCATTTT.

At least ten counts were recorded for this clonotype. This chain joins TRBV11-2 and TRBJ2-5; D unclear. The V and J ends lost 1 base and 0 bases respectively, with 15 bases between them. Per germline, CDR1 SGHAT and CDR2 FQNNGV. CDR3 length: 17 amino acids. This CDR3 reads CASSLARLAPYQETQYF. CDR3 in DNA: TGTGCCAGCAGCTTAGCGAGGTTAGCTCCGTACCAAGAGACCCAGTACTTC.

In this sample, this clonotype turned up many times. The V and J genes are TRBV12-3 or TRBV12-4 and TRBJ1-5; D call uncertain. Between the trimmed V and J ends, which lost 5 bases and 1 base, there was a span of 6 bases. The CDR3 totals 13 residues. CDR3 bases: TGTGCCAGCAGTGGAGTGAGCAATCAGCCCCAGCATTTT. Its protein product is CASSGVSNQPQHF.

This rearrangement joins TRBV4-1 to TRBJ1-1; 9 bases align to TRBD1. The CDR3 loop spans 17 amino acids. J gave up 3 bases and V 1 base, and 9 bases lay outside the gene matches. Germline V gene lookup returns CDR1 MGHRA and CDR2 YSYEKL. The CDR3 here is CASSQVTGGVLYTEAFF. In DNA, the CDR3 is TGCGCCAGCAGCCAAGTAACAGGGGGCGTTTTATACACTGAAGCTTTCTTT.

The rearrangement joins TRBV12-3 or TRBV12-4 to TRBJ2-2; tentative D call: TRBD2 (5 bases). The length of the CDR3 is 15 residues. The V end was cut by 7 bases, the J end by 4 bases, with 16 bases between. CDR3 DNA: TGTGCCAGCATCGGTAGAGGGATCCTCACCGGGGAGCTGTTTTTT. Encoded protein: CASIGRGILTGELFF.

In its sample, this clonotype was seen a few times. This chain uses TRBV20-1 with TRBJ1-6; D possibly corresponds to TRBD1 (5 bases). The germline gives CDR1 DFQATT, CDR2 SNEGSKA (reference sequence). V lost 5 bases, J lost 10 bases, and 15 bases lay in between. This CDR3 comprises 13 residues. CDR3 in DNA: TGCAGTGCTCCGGGATTGGGACGGTCACCCCTCCACTTT. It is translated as CSAPGLGRSPLHF.

CDR3 residues: CSAETGINQPQHF. Here the CDR3 DNA reads TGCAGTGCTGAAACAGGGATCAATCAGCCCCAGCATTTT. The chain is built from TRBV20-1 and TRBJ1-5, with D perhaps matching TRBD1 (6 bases). The CDR3 loop spans 13 amino acids. Germline V gives CDR1 DFQATT, CDR2 SNEGSKA (reference sequence). Trimming pared 5 bases from V and 3 bases from J, leaving 11 bases between.

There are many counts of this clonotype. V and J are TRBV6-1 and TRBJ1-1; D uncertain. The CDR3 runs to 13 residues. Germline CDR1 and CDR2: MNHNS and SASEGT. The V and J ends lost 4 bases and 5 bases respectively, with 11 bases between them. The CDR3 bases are TGTGCCAGCAGTGTTGGGTGGGAAACTGAAGCTTTCTTT. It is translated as CASSVGWETEAFF.

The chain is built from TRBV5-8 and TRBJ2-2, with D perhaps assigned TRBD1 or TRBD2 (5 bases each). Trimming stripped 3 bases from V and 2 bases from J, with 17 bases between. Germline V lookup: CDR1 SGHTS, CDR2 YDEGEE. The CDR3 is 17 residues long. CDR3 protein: CASSWGPPDVNTGELFF. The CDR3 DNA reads TGTGCCAGCAGCTGGGGACCCCCGGATGTAAACACCGGGGAGCTGTTTTTT.

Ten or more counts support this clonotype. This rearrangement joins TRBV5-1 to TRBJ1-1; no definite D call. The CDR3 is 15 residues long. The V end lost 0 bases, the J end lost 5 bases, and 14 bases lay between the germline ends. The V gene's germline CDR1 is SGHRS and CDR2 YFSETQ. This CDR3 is CASSLDSDPRTEAFF. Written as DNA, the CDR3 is TGCGCCAGCAGCTTGGATTCCGATCCTCGTACTGAAGCTTTCTTT.

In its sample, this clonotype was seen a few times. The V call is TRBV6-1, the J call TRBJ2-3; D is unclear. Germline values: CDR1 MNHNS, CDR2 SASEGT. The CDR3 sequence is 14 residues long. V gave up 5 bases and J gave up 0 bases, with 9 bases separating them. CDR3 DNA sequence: TGTGCCAGCAGTTTTGGACGGAGCACAGATACGCAGTATTTT. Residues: CASSFGRSTDTQYF.

CDR3 nucleotides: TGTGCCAGCAGCTTAGGGGACAGGCCCTACGAGCAGTACGTC. Protein: CASSLGDRPYEQYV. The gene calls are TRBV7-2 and TRBJ2-7; TRBD1 matches 8 bases. The V and J ends lost 1 base and 2 bases, in that order; junction bases with no gene match: 1. The CDR3 spans 14 residues. CDR1 and CDR2 from the germline V gene are SGHTA and FQGNSA.

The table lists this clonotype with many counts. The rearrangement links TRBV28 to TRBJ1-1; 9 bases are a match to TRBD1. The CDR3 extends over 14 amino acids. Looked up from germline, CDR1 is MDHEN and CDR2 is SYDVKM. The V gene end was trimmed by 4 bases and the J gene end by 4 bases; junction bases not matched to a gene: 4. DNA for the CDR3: TGTGCCAGCAGTTCGGGACAGGGTGCCACTGAAGCTTTCTTT. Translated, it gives CASSSGQGATEAFF.

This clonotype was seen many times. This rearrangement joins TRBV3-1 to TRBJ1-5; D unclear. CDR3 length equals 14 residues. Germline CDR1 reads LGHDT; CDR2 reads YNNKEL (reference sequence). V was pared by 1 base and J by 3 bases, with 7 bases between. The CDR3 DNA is TGTGCCAGCAGCCAAGGGTGGTACAATCAGCCCCAGCATTTT. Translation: CASSQGWYNQPQHF. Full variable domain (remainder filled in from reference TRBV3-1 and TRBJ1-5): DTAVSQTPKYLVTQMGNDKSIKCEQNLGHDTMYWYKQDSKKFLKIMFSYNNKELIINETVPNRFSPKSPDKAHLNLHINSLELGDSAVYFCASSQGWYNQPQHFGDGTRLSIL.

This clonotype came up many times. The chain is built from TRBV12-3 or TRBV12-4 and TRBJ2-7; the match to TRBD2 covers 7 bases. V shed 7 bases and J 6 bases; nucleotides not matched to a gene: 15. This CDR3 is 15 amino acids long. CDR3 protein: CASTLGAGVTVEQYF. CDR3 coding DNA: TGTGCCAGCACCCTAGGGGCGGGAGTGACGGTCGAGCAGTACTTC.

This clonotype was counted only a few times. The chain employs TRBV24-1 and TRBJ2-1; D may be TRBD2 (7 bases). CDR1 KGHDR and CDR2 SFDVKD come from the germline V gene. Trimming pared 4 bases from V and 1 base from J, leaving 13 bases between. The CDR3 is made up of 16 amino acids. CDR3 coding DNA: TGTGCCACCAGTGACCACCGGGGGGCTTCCTACAATGAGCAGTTCTTC. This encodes CATSDHRGASYNEQFF.

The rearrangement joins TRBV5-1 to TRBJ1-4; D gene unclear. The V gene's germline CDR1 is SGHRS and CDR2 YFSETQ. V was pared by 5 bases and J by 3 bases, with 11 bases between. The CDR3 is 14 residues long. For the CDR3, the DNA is TGCGCCAGCAGGCCCGTCACATCTAATGAAAAACTGTTTTTT. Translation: CASRPVTSNEKLFF.

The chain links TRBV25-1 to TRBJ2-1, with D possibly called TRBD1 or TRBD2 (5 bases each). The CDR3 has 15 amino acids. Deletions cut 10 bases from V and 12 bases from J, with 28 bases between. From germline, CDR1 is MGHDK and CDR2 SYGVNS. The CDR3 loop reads CATSNTRDPPYGQFF. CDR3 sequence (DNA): TGTGCCACCTCCAACACACGGGACCCCCCATATGGGCAGTTCTTC.